A selection of T cell receptor beta chains follows, all from one sample in a study of T cells in tuberculosis. Clones were read by immunoSEQ multiplex PCR, and TCRdb kept only the in-frame ones, dropping some. The sample lists about 59,000 clones; about four fifths were seen once. The sequencing sample was made of CD1b-GMM tetramer-negative cells sorted from PBMCs. These receptor sequences come from an adult woman with latent tuberculosis. CDR3s include the opening cysteine and the closing phenylalanine or tryptophan. The D gene is left open where the match is weak. Clone size is stated in some rows and not others, as once, few, many or a class when expanded.

abundance: -
d_gene: -
j_gene: TRBJ1-3
v_gene: TRBV5-1
CDR3aa: CASSSRGDTGNTIYF
CDR3nt: TGCGCCAGCAGCTCTCGGGGGGATACTGGAAACACCATATATTTT

abundance: -
d_gene: -
j_gene: TRBJ1-3
v_gene: TRBV5-1
CDR3aa: CASSLGFSRASGNTIYF
CDR3nt: TGCGCCAGCAGCTTGGGATTTAGTAGAGCTTCTGGAAACACCATATATTTT

abundance: -
d_gene: -
j_gene: TRBJ2-7
v_gene: TRBV6-5
CDR3aa: CASRPLFSGTYEQYF
CDR3nt: TGTGCCAGCAGGCCTTTGTTTAGCGGTACCTACGAGCAGTACTTC

abundance: -
d_gene: TRBD1
j_gene: TRBJ2-5
v_gene: TRBV30
CDR3aa: CAWRQGSPQETQYF
CDR3nt: TGTGCCTGGCGACAGGGGTCGCCTCAAGAGACCCAGTACTTC

abundance: -
d_gene: -
j_gene: TRBJ1-2
v_gene: TRBV6-6
CDR3aa: CASTNSQGYTF
CDR3nt: TGTGCCAGCACGAATTCACAAGGCTACACCTTC

abundance: -
d_gene: -
j_gene: TRBJ1-3
v_gene: TRBV14
CDR3aa: CASSPRRGLGSSSGNTIYF
CDR3nt: TGTGCCAGCAGCCCTCGACGGGGGTTGGGAAGTTCCTCTGGAAACACCATATATTTT

abundance: once
d_gene: TRBD2
j_gene: TRBJ2-7
v_gene: TRBV11-3
CDR3aa: CASSPMGRGGSYEQYF
CDR3nt: TGTGCCAGCAGCCCAATGGGGCGCGGGGGGTCCTACGAGCAGTACTTC

abundance: -
d_gene: TRBD2
j_gene: TRBJ2-1
v_gene: TRBV19
CDR3aa: CASSTGTSGSNEQFF
CDR3nt: TGTGCCAGTAGTACTGGGACTAGCGGGAGCAATGAGCAGTTCTTC

abundance: -
d_gene: -
j_gene: TRBJ2-7
v_gene: TRBV6-6
CDR3aa: CASSHGPDYGQYF
CDR3nt: TGTGCCAGCAGCCACGGGCCAGACTACGGGCAGTACTTC

abundance: -
d_gene: TRBD2
j_gene: TRBJ2-1
v_gene: TRBV2
CDR3aa: CASSGLAGVHEQFF
CDR3nt: TGTGCCAGCAGTGGACTAGCGGGAGTCCATGAGCAGTTCTTC

abundance: once
d_gene: TRBD1
j_gene: TRBJ1-1
v_gene: TRBV10-2
CDR3aa: CASRDRGRGSEAFF
CDR3nt: TGCGCCAGCAGAGACAGGGGGCGCGGGTCTGAAGCTTTCTTT

abundance: -
d_gene: -
j_gene: TRBJ1-5
v_gene: TRBV12-5
CDR3aa: CASGLVLGGSVEPQHF
CDR3nt: TGTGCTAGTGGTTTGGTACTCGGAGGCTCGGTGGAGCCCCAGCATTTT

abundance: -
d_gene: TRBD1
j_gene: TRBJ2-3
v_gene: TRBV5-6
CDR3aa: CASSLFAGQGSDTQYF
CDR3nt: TGTGCCAGCAGCTTGTTTGCAGGACAGGGATCAGATACGCAGTATTTT

abundance: -
d_gene: -
j_gene: TRBJ1-4
v_gene: TRBV19
CDR3aa: CASREDSGEKLFF
CDR3nt: TGTGCCAGTAGAGAAGACTCGGGGGAAAAACTGTTTTTT

abundance: -
d_gene: TRBD2
j_gene: TRBJ2-7
v_gene: TRBV5-1
CDR3aa: CASSLKVAGNPYEQYF
CDR3nt: TGCGCCAGCAGCCTCAAAGTAGCGGGTAACCCCTACGAGCAGTACTTC

abundance: -
d_gene: TRBD1
j_gene: TRBJ2-1
v_gene: TRBV5-1
CDR3aa: CASNLIPGQATYNEQFF
CDR3nt: TGCGCCAGCAACCTGATACCGGGACAGGCTACCTACAATGAGCAGTTCTTC

abundance: -
d_gene: -
j_gene: TRBJ2-7
v_gene: TRBV9
CDR3aa: CASSPSYEQYF
CDR3nt: TGTGCCAGCAGCCCTTCCTACGAGCAGTACTTC

abundance: -
d_gene: -
j_gene: TRBJ2-7
v_gene: TRBV19
CDR3aa: CASSIAGGYYEQYF
CDR3nt: TGTGCCAGTAGTATCGCAGGGGGGTACTACGAGCAGTACTTC

abundance: -
d_gene: -
j_gene: TRBJ1-4
v_gene: TRBV5-1
CDR3aa: CASSLAGEGKKLFF
CDR3nt: TGCGCCAGCAGCTTGGCCGGGGAAGGGAAAAAACTGTTTTTT

abundance: few
d_gene: TRBD1
j_gene: TRBJ2-1
v_gene: TRBV4-3
CDR3aa: CASSQVHRRQGADNEQFF
CDR3nt: TGCGCCAGCAGCCAAGTTCATCGGCGACAGGGGGCGGACAATGAGCAGTTCTTC

abundance: -
d_gene: -
j_gene: TRBJ1-2
v_gene: TRBV5-1
CDR3aa: CASSFDTDGYTF
CDR3nt: TGCGCCAGCAGCTTTGACACCGATGGCTACACCTTC

abundance: -
d_gene: -
j_gene: TRBJ2-7
v_gene: TRBV19
CDR3aa: CASSIRQDFSYEQYF
CDR3nt: TGTGCCAGTAGCATACGACAGGACTTCTCCTACGAGCAGTACTTC

abundance: -
d_gene: TRBD2
j_gene: TRBJ2-7
v_gene: TRBV6-1
CDR3aa: CASSLSGIGDYEQYF
CDR3nt: TGTGCCAGCAGTCTGAGCGGGATTGGGGACTACGAGCAGTACTTC

abundance: -
d_gene: TRBD1
j_gene: TRBJ1-4
v_gene: TRBV28
CDR3aa: CASSFGQGGEKLFF
CDR3nt: TGTGCCAGCAGTTTCGGACAGGGTGGCGAAAAACTGTTTTTT

abundance: -
d_gene: TRBD2
j_gene: TRBJ2-7
v_gene: TRBV11-3
CDR3aa: CASSLFGGVHDNHEQYF
CDR3nt: TGTGCCAGCAGCTTATTCGGGGGGGTACACGATAACCACGAGCAGTACTTC

abundance: -
d_gene: -
j_gene: TRBJ2-7
v_gene: TRBV2
CDR3aa: CASRIGVSSYEQYF
CDR3nt: TGTGCCAGCAGAATCGGGGTGAGCTCCTACGAGCAGTACTTC

abundance: -
d_gene: -
j_gene: TRBJ1-2
v_gene: TRBV10-3
CDR3aa: CAISAERRSYTF
CDR3nt: TGTGCCATCAGTGCGGAAAGGAGGAGCTACACCTTC

abundance: -
d_gene: TRBD2
j_gene: TRBJ2-3
v_gene: TRBV5-1
CDR3aa: CASRTSGVTDTQYF
CDR3nt: TGCGCCAGCAGGACTAGCGGGGTCACAGATACGCAGTATTTT

abundance: -
d_gene: -
j_gene: TRBJ2-4
v_gene: TRBV2
CDR3aa: CASRGGVWGNIQYF
CDR3nt: TGTGCCAGCAGAGGGGGGGTGTGGGGAAACATTCAGTACTTC

abundance: -
d_gene: -
j_gene: TRBJ2-7
v_gene: TRBV14
CDR3aa: CASSQNRDPSYEQYF
CDR3nt: TGTGCCAGCAGCCAAAACAGGGACCCTTCCTACGAGCAGTACTTC

abundance: -
d_gene: -
j_gene: TRBJ1-5
v_gene: TRBV28
CDR3aa: CASSPWPGGPQHF
CDR3nt: TGTGCCAGCAGCCCCTGGCCGGGGGGGCCCCAGCATTTT

abundance: -
d_gene: TRBD1
j_gene: TRBJ1-2
v_gene: TRBV19
CDR3aa: CASSMTGIHGYTF
CDR3nt: TGTGCCAGTAGTATGACAGGGATCCATGGCTACACCTTC

abundance: medium-sized
d_gene: TRBD2
j_gene: TRBJ2-7
v_gene: TRBV4-2
CDR3aa: CASSDGTSGSREQYF
CDR3nt: TGTGCCAGCAGCGATGGGACTAGCGGGAGCCGCGAGCAGTACTTC

abundance: -
d_gene: -
j_gene: TRBJ2-5
v_gene: TRBV11-3
CDR3aa: CASSRPLGGLGETQYF
CDR3nt: TGTGCCAGCAGCAGACCCCTGGGGGGGCTTGGGGAGACCCAGTACTTC

abundance: -
d_gene: TRBD1
j_gene: TRBJ2-7
v_gene: TRBV5-4
CDR3aa: CASSHRGPFDEQYF
CDR3nt: TGTGCCAGCAGCCACAGGGGCCCGTTTGACGAGCAGTACTTC

abundance: -
d_gene: TRBD1
j_gene: TRBJ2-2
v_gene: TRBV19
CDR3aa: CASSQGQGAGTGELFF
CDR3nt: TGTGCCAGTTCCCAGGGACAGGGGGCTGGCACCGGGGAGCTGTTTTTT

abundance: -
d_gene: TRBD2
j_gene: TRBJ2-2
v_gene: TRBV5-1
CDR3aa: CASSLSAGENPGELFF
CDR3nt: TGCGCCAGCAGCTTGTCCGCGGGAGAGAATCCCGGGGAGCTGTTTTTT

abundance: -
d_gene: -
j_gene: TRBJ2-2
v_gene: TRBV2
CDR3aa: CASSFSIGSTGELFF
CDR3nt: TGTGCCAGCAGTTTTTCTATCGGGAGCACCGGGGAGCTGTTTTTT

abundance: -
d_gene: TRBD1
j_gene: TRBJ1-1
v_gene: TRBV7-9
CDR3aa: CASSRGTAEAFF
CDR3nt: TGTGCCAGCAGCCGTGGGACAGCCGAAGCTTTCTTT

abundance: -
d_gene: -
j_gene: TRBJ1-6
v_gene: TRBV5-1
CDR3aa: CASSLYRGNSPLHF
CDR3nt: TGCGCCAGCAGCTTGTACCGGGGTAATTCACCCCTCCACTTT

abundance: -
d_gene: TRBD2
j_gene: TRBJ2-5
v_gene: TRBV7-6
CDR3aa: CASSPSGGAWETQYF
CDR3nt: TGTGCCAGCAGTCCTAGCGGGGGGGCTTGGGAGACCCAGTACTTC

abundance: -
d_gene: -
j_gene: TRBJ1-1
v_gene: TRBV9
CDR3aa: CASSVGAGSMNTEAFF
CDR3nt: TGTGCCAGCAGCGTAGGGGCAGGGTCGATGAACACTGAAGCTTTCTTT

abundance: -
d_gene: -
j_gene: TRBJ1-1
v_gene: TRBV19
CDR3aa: CASSLAVGGDTEAFF
CDR3nt: TGTGCCAGTAGTTTAGCAGTCGGGGGGGACACTGAAGCTTTCTTT

abundance: once
d_gene: TRBD2
j_gene: TRBJ2-5
v_gene: TRBV7-2
CDR3aa: CASSLAISGGAQETQYF
CDR3nt: TGTGCCAGCAGCTTAGCGATTAGCGGGGGGGCCCAGGAGACCCAGTACTTC

abundance: -
d_gene: -
j_gene: TRBJ2-7
v_gene: TRBV5-1
CDR3aa: CASSLAPGQVLSYEQYF
CDR3nt: TGCGCCAGCAGCTTGGCCCCAGGTCAGGTCCTCTCCTACGAGCAGTACTTC

abundance: few
d_gene: -
j_gene: TRBJ1-2
v_gene: TRBV10-1
CDR3aa: CASSDIVCQEGYTF
CDR3nt: TGCGCCAGCAGTGATATTGTCTGCCAAGAGGGCTACACCTTC

abundance: -
d_gene: -
j_gene: TRBJ2-7
v_gene: TRBV14
CDR3aa: CASSLRTYSYEQYF
CDR3nt: TGTGCCAGCAGTCTCCGGACTTACTCCTACGAGCAGTACTTC

abundance: -
d_gene: TRBD1
j_gene: TRBJ2-3
v_gene: TRBV6-5
CDR3aa: CASTFDRASTDTQYF
CDR3nt: TGTGCCAGCACCTTCGACAGGGCTAGCACAGATACGCAGTATTTT

abundance: -
d_gene: -
j_gene: TRBJ1-4
v_gene: TRBV29-1
CDR3aa: CSVAGTRGALGAEKLFF
CDR3nt: TGCAGCGTGGCCGGGACAAGAGGGGCCCTAGGGGCTGAAAAACTGTTTTTT

abundance: -
d_gene: TRBD1
j_gene: TRBJ1-2
v_gene: TRBV28
CDR3aa: CASRAGGTGKYGYTF
CDR3nt: TGTGCCAGCAGGGCCGGTGGGACAGGGAAATATGGCTACACCTTC

abundance: -
d_gene: TRBD1
j_gene: TRBJ1-2
v_gene: TRBV27
CDR3aa: CASSVTGQGAGNYGYTF
CDR3nt: TGTGCCAGCAGTGTGACGGGACAGGGGGCTGGAAACTATGGCTACACCTTC

abundance: -
d_gene: TRBD2
j_gene: TRBJ2-3
v_gene: TRBV28
CDR3aa: CASSLVGGSGRAWDTDTQYF
CDR3nt: TGTGCCAGCAGTTTGGTTGGGGGAAGCGGGAGGGCCTGGGACACAGATACGCAGTATTTT

abundance: -
d_gene: -
j_gene: TRBJ2-3
v_gene: TRBV6-6
CDR3aa: CASSSHGLADTQYF
CDR3nt: TGTGCCAGCAGTTCACATGGCCTAGCGGATACGCAGTATTTT